The T cell receptor beta chain described here comes from a study of T-cell memory formation after mild COVID-19. Turning to the study itself: Largely donor-specific sequence clusters came from a couple of donors. Study-level findings and limits: The study found contracting CD4+ clones mainly in CM and EM and contracting CD8+ clones in EMRA.

5'RACE primed from the constant segment yielded TCR alpha and TCR beta cDNA libraries bearing sample barcodes and UMIs. TCRdb re-derived calls from the 5' RACE reads in MiXCR, one entry per CDR3 protein. Of approximately 390,000 distinct CDR3 sequences in the sample, about a sixth are singletons; the top ten hold 20% to 25%. Comment on this clonotype: Its antigen is currently unknown.

The CDR3 spans 14 residues. V shed 10 bases and J 1 base; nucleotides not matched to a gene: 5. Germline V gene data show CDR1 as ENHRY and CDR2 as SYGVKD. This rearrangement joins TRBV10-3 to TRBJ2-7, with 12 nucleotides matching TRBD2. The sequence came from a man aged 18 to 30 who had mild COVID-19 (a few samples of this study predate the infection). Cell type and time point are not known. The sample comprised PBMCs or a T cell subset sorted from them (not recorded which). CDR3 protein: CATGLAGQSYEQYF. The DNA for the CDR3 is TGTGCCACCGGACTAGCGGGGCAATCCTACGAGCAGTACTTC.